A single sample gave rise to the 23 T cell receptor beta chains below, sequenced in a study of coeliac disease. Study-wide results and limits: Lower clonality than controls marked TRB and TRG repertoires from active celiac intraepithelial and lamina propria samples.

These receptors' targets are unknown. TCRdb keeps only in-frame clones here, not all; method: immunoSEQ multiplex PCR. The sample shows about 4,200 clones, roughly 70% of them seen only once. The sequencing sample was made of intraepithelial lymphocytes from the gut. The receptor set was obtained from a woman under 30 with active celiac disease.

The V call is TRBV7-6, the J call TRBJ1-3; D is perhaps TRBD1 (6 bases). The V end was cut by 5 bases, the J end by 1 base, with 18 bases between. The CDR3 has 17 amino acids. The germline V gene has CDR1 SGHVS and CDR2 FNYEAQ. The chain's CDR3 is CASSISGTYVSGNTIYF. The CDR3 DNA follows: TGTGCCAGCAGCATATCCGGGACATACGTATCTGGAAACACCATATATTTT.

This clone has just a few counts. The J gene is TRBJ2-7, the V gene TRBV6-6, with 9 bases identical to TRBD2. CDR1 is MNHNY, CDR2 SVGAGI, per germline (reference sequence). The V and J ends lost 5 bases and 1 base, in that order; junction bases with no gene match: 3. The CDR3 runs to 14 residues. CDR3 sequence reads: CASSPSGGSYEQYF. The CDR3 coding sequence is TGTGCCAGCAGTCCCAGCGGGGGGTCCTACGAGCAGTACTTC.

The V and J genes are TRBV9 and TRBJ2-7, with D perhaps matching TRBD2 (6 bases). V dropped 4 bases and J dropped 6 bases, with 17 bases sitting between them. This CDR3 spans 14 amino acids. Germline lookup yields CDR1 SGDLS and CDR2 YYNGEE. CDR3 sequence: CASSPDGGVREQYF. The DNA of the CDR3 is TGTGCCAGCAGCCCCGACGGGGGAGTGCGCGAGCAGTACTTC.

This clone was seen only a few times. The same CDR3 also results from other DNA sequences found in this sample. This chain uses TRBV29-1 with TRBJ1-1; D is perhaps TRBD1 (6 bases). V gave up 6 bases and J gave up 5 bases, with 13 bases separating them. CDR3 length: 12 residues. Looked up from germline, CDR1 is SQVTM and CDR2 is ANQGSEA. This CDR3 is CSVLQGGTEAFF. The CDR3 bases are TGCAGCGTCTTACAAGGGGGAACTGAAGCTTTCTTT.

This rearrangement joins TRBV6-1 to TRBJ1-2; D ambiguous. The CDR3 length is 10 residues. Trimming removed 8 bases at V and 4 bases at J, with 5 bases between. Germline values: CDR1 MNHNS, CDR2 SASEGT. The DNA of the CDR3 is TGTGCCAGCCAAGCCTATGGCTACACCTTC. Translated: CASQAYGYTF.

This clone came up a few times. The chain links TRBV13 to TRBJ1-4; no clear D gene. There are 16 residues in the CDR3. The germline gives CDR1 PRHDT, CDR2 FYEKMQ (reference sequence). Trimming shortened V by 4 bases and J by 7 bases, and 19 bases separated the two germline ends. In DNA form, the CDR3 reads TGTGCCAGCAGCTCTCGTCGACAAAAGTGGCGTGAAAAACTGTTTTTT. As protein: CASSSRRQKWREKLFF. The variable domain in full, with the rest retrieved from reference TRBV13 and TRBJ1-4, is AAGVIQSPRHLIKEKRETATLKCYPIPRHDTVYWYQQGPGQDPQFLISFYEKMQSDKGSIPDRFSAQQFSDYHSELNMSSLELGDSALYFCASSSRRQKWREKLFFGSGTQLSVL.

By share of the sample, this clone is medium-sized (0.01 to 0.1%). The rearrangement joins TRBV5-5 to TRBJ2-7; D may be TRBD1 (6 bases). CDR1 and CDR2 (germline): SGHKS, YYEKEE (reference sequence). The CDR3 sequence is 13 residues long. V was clipped by 3 bases and J by 4 bases, with 11 bases between them. CDR3 DNA sequence: TGTGCCAGCAGCTGGACAGACCATTACGAGCAGTACTTC. This codes for CASSWTDHYEQYF.

Judged by abundance, this clone is large. The chain links TRBV7-3 to TRBJ1-1; weak D call: TRBD1 (6 bases). CDR1 and CDR2 from the germline V gene are SGHTA and FQGTGA. This CDR3 region has 14 residues. Trimming pared 3 bases from V and 7 bases from J, leaving 15 bases between. DNA of the CDR3: TGTGCCAGCAGCTTTTCCGGACCAGGGGTTGAAGCTTTCTTT. Protein: CASSFSGPGVEAFF.

The J gene is TRBJ1-4, the V gene TRBV5-4, with 9 positions matching TRBD1. The CDR3 loop spans 14 amino acids. Germline values: CDR1 SGHNT, CDR2 YYREEE (reference sequence). Trimming removed 4 bases from V and 8 bases from J; junction bases left unmatched: 6. The CDR3 spells CASSKDRGGEKLFF. The CDR3 bases are TGTGCCAGCAGCAAGGACAGGGGCGGCGAAAAACTGTTTTTT.

J is TRBJ2-1 and V is TRBV11-2, with 9 positions matching TRBD2. Germline V gene lookup returns CDR1 SGHAT and CDR2 FQNNGV. Trimming removed 7 bases from V and 13 bases from J; junction bases left unmatched: 11. This CDR3 comprises 13 residues. CDR3 region: CASTPGGAGGQFF. In DNA, the CDR3 is TGTGCCAGCACCCCGGGAGGAGCGGGAGGTCAGTTCTTC.

This chain uses TRBV7-9 with TRBJ1-2; D may be TRBD1 (6 bases). CDR3 size: 13 residues. Germline V CDR1 and CDR2: SEHNR, FQNEAQ (reference sequence). Trimming shortened V by 4 bases and J by 4 bases, and 10 bases separated the two germline ends. This CDR3 is CASSSQGFYGYTF. CDR3 nucleotide sequence: TGTGCCAGCAGCTCGCAGGGGTTCTATGGCTACACCTTC.

This sequence joins TRBV6-4 and TRBJ2-1; D is perhaps TRBD2 (6 bases). The V gene lost 3 bases and the J gene lost 0 bases, with 6 bases spanning the gap. Germline V gene lookup returns CDR1 MRHNA and CDR2 SNTAGT. CDR3 size: 14 residues. CDR3 nucleotide sequence: TGTGCCAGCAGTGAGCGGGACTCCTACAATGAGCAGTTCTTC. Its translation is CASSERDSYNEQFF.

This clone was observed once. This chain links TRBV2 with TRBJ2-6, with D possibly being TRBD1 (5 bases). In germline, CDR1 is SNHLY, CDR2 FYNNEI. The V gene lost 6 bases and the J gene lost 0 bases, with 9 bases spanning the gap. The CDR3 is 15 residues long. CDR3 DNA sequence: TGTGCCAGCAGACAGGCCTTCTCTGGGGCCAACGTCCTGACTTTC. Encoded protein: CASRQAFSGANVLTF.

The V and J genes are TRBV7-9 and TRBJ2-1, with TRBD2 identical over 7 bases. CDR1 and CDR2 from the germline V gene are SEHNR and FQNEAQ (reference sequence). V was clipped by 3 bases and J by 3 bases; unmatched bases: 2. The CDR3 spans 14 residues. The CDR3 reads CASSLAGDYNEQFF. As DNA, the CDR3 is TGTGCCAGCAGCTTGGCGGGAGACTACAATGAGCAGTTCTTC.

CDR3 coding DNA: TGTGCCAGCAGCGCTCTAGCGGGGGGCACAGATACGCAGTATTTT. Its protein product is CASSALAGGTDTQYF. This rearrangement joins TRBV9 to TRBJ2-3; TRBD2 aligns across 10 bases. CDR3 length equals 15 residues. V dropped 3 bases and J dropped 1; count of bases not matched to a gene: 2. CDR1 and CDR2 (germline): SGDLS, YYNGEE.

Judged by abundance, this clone is large. This chain uses TRBV12-5 with TRBJ2-7; 11 nucleotides line up with TRBD2. Germline assignment: CDR1 LGHNT and CDR2 FRNRAP. The CDR3 sequence is 14 residues long. Germline trimming cut 7 bases from V and 7 bases from J; bases unmatched to any gene: 9. CDR3 bases: TGTGCTAGTGCTTACCGACTAGCGGGGTATGAGCAGTACTTC. Residues: CASAYRLAGYEQYF.

This chain joins TRBV2 and TRBJ2-5; no definite D call. The CDR3 is made up of 14 amino acids. Germline CDR1 SNHLY, CDR2 FYNNEI. Trimming cost V 6 bases and J 2 bases, with 13 bases left between them. CDR3: CASRQTTNQETQYF. In nucleotides, the CDR3 is TGTGCCAGCAGGCAGACGACAAATCAAGAGACCCAGTACTTC.

The gene calls are TRBV7-6 and TRBJ2-5; TRBD2 matches 9 bases. Germline V gene sequence: CDR1 SGHVS, CDR2 FNYEAQ. This CDR3 contains 18 residues. With V trimmed by 3 bases and J by 5 bases, 16 bases remained unmatched. CDR3 nucleotide sequence: TGTGCCAGCAGCTTTAATGGGATAGCGGGGGCCCCTTGGGAGACCCAGTACTTC. Protein sequence: CASSFNGIAGAPWETQYF.

The chain's CDR3 is CAWSAYNEQFF. CDR3 nucleotides: TGTGCCTGGAGTGCTTACAATGAGCAGTTCTTC. The chain carries TRBV30 and TRBJ2-1, with D unclear. Trimming pared 1 base from V and 4 bases from J, leaving 2 bases between. This CDR3 is built from 11 residues. Germline CDR1 and CDR2: GTSNPN and SVGIG (reference sequence).

This chain links TRBV10-3 with TRBJ2-3; D is perhaps TRBD2 (5 bases). The CDR3 is 15 residues long. V lost 3 bases to trimming and J lost 4 bases, with 14 bases between them. Germline V lookup: CDR1 ENHRY, CDR2 SYGVKD. The CDR3 loop is CAISDWERDPDTQYF. DNA for the CDR3: TGTGCCATCAGTGACTGGGAGAGGGATCCAGATACGCAGTATTTT.

The J gene is TRBJ2-1, the V gene TRBV4-2; 8 bases are shared with TRBD2. This CDR3 region has 15 residues. The germline gives CDR1 LGHNA, CDR2 YNFKEQ. Trimming cost V 5 bases and J 10 bases; bases outside gene matches: 13. CDR3 in amino acids: CASSVIPGGATEQFF. The CDR3 DNA is TGTGCCAGCAGCGTGATCCCCGGGGGGGCCACCGAGCAGTTCTTC.

The rearrangement joins TRBV28 to TRBJ1-5; D may be TRBD1 (5 bases). CDR1 MDHEN and CDR2 SYDVKM come from the germline V gene. The CDR3 has 12 amino acids. V was shortened by 8 bases and J by 6 bases, with 11 bases between the two germline ends. CDR3 amino acids: CASGTTSQPQHF. CDR3 DNA: TGTGCCAGCGGGACTACGAGTCAGCCCCAGCATTTT. Full variable domain (remainder filled in from reference TRBV28 and TRBJ1-5): DVKVTQSSRYLVKRTGEKVFLECVQDMDHENMFWYRQDPGLGLRLIYFSYDVKMKEKGDIPEGYSVSREKKERFSLILESASTNQTSMYLCASGTTSQPQHFGDGTRLSIL.

The chain recombines TRBV13 with TRBJ2-3; possible D gene TRBD1, 5 bases. CDR1 and CDR2 (germline): PRHDT, FYEKMQ (reference sequence). There are 14 residues in the CDR3. V was trimmed by 0 bases and J by 1 base, leaving 5 bases between them. CDR3 sequence: CASSLGQGTDTQYF. The CDR3 DNA reads as TGTGCCAGCAGCTTAGGACAGGGCACAGATACGCAGTATTTT.